This TCR beta chain was identified during a study of human T cells and chemical hapten exposure. Study-level results: Large CDR3 similarity clusters arose significantly more often from expanded TCRs than from controls.

Noted time point: pre-sensitization, week 0. Treatment: therapeutic diphenylcyclopropenone sensitization with weekly scalp DPC. TCRdb recomputed calls from the RACE reads with MiXCR, one row per CDR3 protein. The sample yields about 270,000 distinct CDR3 sequences, 7.7% seen once. With regard to this clonotype: Its antigen is as yet unknown.

The trim removed 1 base at V and 1 base at J, leaving 2 bases unmatched. The CDR3 extends over 14 amino acids. The germline V gene encodes CDR1 SGHKS and CDR2 YYEKEE (reference sequence). The V gene is TRBV5-5, the J gene TRBJ2-7, with TRBD1 matching over 7 bases. The receptor comes from a man between 18 and 29 years old with alopecia areata. Some clones in this sample may be carry-over from other donors' samples. The sample consisted of whole blood, taken in connection with sensitization to the hapten diphenylcyclopropenone (DPC). Here the CDR3 DNA reads TGTGCCAGCAGCTTGTCGGGACAGTCCTACGAGCAGTACTTC. Translation: CASSLSGQSYEQYF.